Below, 31 T cell receptor beta chains from the same sample are listed, as sequenced in a study of cytomegalovirus exposure and HLA in healthy donors. The PCR contained 60 Vbeta and 13 Jbeta primers. Method: immunoSEQ multiplex PCR; TCRdb's copy keeps in-frame clones and lacks some. The ten most abundant clones cover around 15% of a sample with 60,000 to 70,000 clones. The sequenced sample consisted of PBMCs. Every receptor here comes from a boy under 18 in good health and CMV-seronegative.

The chain is built from TRBV6-4 and TRBJ2-1; 7 bases map to TRBD1. The CDR3 is made up of 16 amino acids. CDR1 is MRHNA and CDR2 is SNTAGT in the germline V gene. The trim removed 5 bases at V and 7 bases at J, leaving 14 bases unmatched. In DNA form, the CDR3 reads TGTGCCAGCAGTTTAATAGGCGTCGGGACAGTTAATGAGCAGTTCTTC. This translates into CASSLIGVGTVNEQFF.

The chain is built from TRBV9 and TRBJ2-1; weak D call: TRBD2 (5 bases). Trimming cost V 0 bases and J 2 bases, with 9 bases left between them. This CDR3 is 15 amino acids long. Germline V lookup: CDR1 SGDLS, CDR2 YYNGEE. The CDR3 DNA reads TGTGCCAGCAGCGTAGATCTAGCCGCCTACAATGAGCAGTTCTTC. Residues: CASSVDLAAYNEQFF. Drawing the rest from reference TRBV9 and TRBJ2-1, the complete variable domain is DSGVTQTPKHLITATGQRVTLRCSPRSGDLSVYWYQQSLDQGLQFLIQYYNGEERAKGNILERFSAQQFPDLHSELNLSSLELGDSALYFCASSVDLAAYNEQFFGPGTRLTVL.

The chain has TRBV20-1 and TRBJ1-3; no firm D call. The CDR3 sequence is 11 residues long. Germline values: CDR1 DFQATT, CDR2 SNEGSKA (reference sequence). V lost 0 bases and J 8 bases, leaving 5 bases between the germline ends. The CDR3 loop reads CSARDPDTIYF. DNA of the CDR3: TGCAGTGCTAGAGATCCTGACACCATATATTTT.

The chain couples TRBV7-8 to TRBJ2-7; no clear D gene. The CDR3 spans 13 residues. Germline lookup yields CDR1 SGHVS and CDR2 FQNEAQ. V gave up 3 bases and J gave up 4 bases, with 10 bases separating them. The CDR3 protein is CASSLGSTYEQYF. The DNA for the CDR3 is TGTGCCAGCAGCTTGGGCAGCACGTACGAGCAGTACTTC.

The chain uses TRBV10-1 and TRBJ2-1; D perhaps matches TRBD2 (6 bases). The CDR3 runs to 14 residues. Germline V CDR1 and CDR2: WNHNN, SYGVQD (reference sequence). Trimming stripped 5 bases from V and 9 bases from J, with 17 bases between. CDR3 in DNA: TGCGCCAGCAGTTCACAGTCTCTGGAGGGTGAGCAGTTCTTC. This translates into CASSSQSLEGEQFF.

The chain joins TRBV10-1 to TRBJ1-5, with TRBD1 as a possible D gene (5 bases). The germline CDR1 and CDR2 sequences are WNHNN and SYGVQD (reference sequence). The CDR3 runs 13 residues. Trimming shortened V by 3 bases and J by 5 bases, and 8 bases separated the two germline ends. CDR3 nucleotides: TGCGCCAGCAGTGAACAGGATTATCAGCCCCAGCATTTT. This sequence encodes CASSEQDYQPQHF.

The rearrangement joins TRBV2 to TRBJ1-1; D is undetermined. The CDR3 runs 15 residues. From germline, CDR1 is SNHLY and CDR2 FYNNEI. Trimming removed 0 bases at V and 3 bases at J, with 11 bases between. CDR3 in DNA: TGTGCCAGCAGTGAAGCGCGAGGATACGACACTGAAGCTTTCTTT. Amino acid sequence: CASSEARGYDTEAFF.

The J gene is TRBJ2-5, the V gene TRBV6-1; weak D call: TRBD2 (5 bases). Germline values: CDR1 MNHNS, CDR2 SASEGT. The V gene lost 6 bases and the J gene lost 1 base, with 12 bases spanning the gap. The CDR3 length is 14 residues. Here the CDR3 reads CASRARRLQETQYF. The CDR3 DNA is TGTGCCAGCAGAGCTCGGAGGCTCCAAGAGACCCAGTACTTC.

The genes are TRBV18 and TRBJ2-1; a weak D match, TRBD2 (7 bases). V shed 5 bases and J shed 1 base, with 12 bases lying between them. Germline CDR1 and CDR2: KGHSH and LQKENI. This CDR3 region has 15 residues. CDR3 amino acids: CASSRGGSSYNEQFF. Here the CDR3 DNA reads TGTGCCAGCTCAAGGGGGGGTAGTTCCTACAATGAGCAGTTCTTC.

This chain uses TRBV15 with TRBJ1-4; 8 bases are shared with TRBD1. There are 17 residues in the CDR3. Germline CDR1 LNHNV, CDR2 YYDKDF (reference sequence). V shed 2 bases, J shed 8 bases, and the junction held 13 bases outside the gene matches. CDR3 DNA sequence: TGTGCCACCAGCAGATGGACAGGGAGGGATTCGGGAGAAAAACTGTTTTTT. The encoded protein is CATSRWTGRDSGEKLFF.

This chain uses TRBV7-9 with TRBJ1-2; 7 bases map to TRBD1. The CDR3 contains 15 residues. With 3 bases clipped from V and 3 bases from J, the junction kept 7 bases outside the gene matches. Germline CDR1 and CDR2: SEHNR and FQNEAQ (reference sequence). CDR3: CASSLVTGTDYGYTF. CDR3 DNA: TGTGCCAGCAGCTTGGTCACTGGGACAGACTATGGCTACACCTTC.

The rearrangement joins TRBV18 to TRBJ2-7; TRBD1 matches 10 bases. The CDR3 is 14 residues long. CDR1 and CDR2 from the germline V gene are KGHSH and LQKENI. V gave up 4 bases and J gave up 5 bases; unmatched junction bases: 5. Here the CDR3 reads CASSHRTGGHEQYF. The CDR3, as DNA: TGTGCCAGCTCACATCGGACAGGGGGGCACGAGCAGTACTTC. Drawing the rest from reference TRBV18 and TRBJ2-7, the complete variable domain is NAGVMQNPRHLVRRRGQEARLRCSPMKGHSHVYWYRQLPEEGLKFMVYLQKENIIDESGMPKERFSAEFPKEGPSILRIQQVVRGDSAAYFCASSHRTGGHEQYFGPGTRLTVT.

The chain links TRBV30 to TRBJ1-2; D is possibly TRBD1 (5 bases). Deletions cut 2 bases from V and 2 bases from J, with 9 bases between. Germline V gives CDR1 GTSNPN, CDR2 SVGIG (reference sequence). This CDR3 contains 13 residues. The CDR3 nucleotides read TGTGCCTGGAGTTATTCAGGGAACTATGGCTACACCTTC. Residues: CAWSYSGNYGYTF.

This rearrangement joins TRBV13 to TRBJ2-7, with 9 bases fitting TRBD1. CDR3 length: 16 amino acids. Germline CDR1 PRHDT, CDR2 FYEKMQ (reference sequence). V was pared by 4 bases and J by 3 bases, with 10 bases of the junction left unmatched. The CDR3 DNA is TGTGCCAGCAGCTCCCCCACCGGGACAGGGAACTACGAGCAGTACTTC. Residues: CASSSPTGTGNYEQYF.

The chain uses TRBV27 and TRBJ2-7, with 7 nucleotides matching TRBD1. After removal of 6 bases from V and 3 bases from J, the junction contained 8 bases not matched to a gene. The CDR3 loop spans 14 amino acids. In germline, CDR1 is MNHEY, CDR2 SMNVEV (reference sequence). This chain's CDR3 is CASSSDRTHYEQYF. DNA for the CDR3: TGTGCCAGCAGCTCGGACAGGACTCACTACGAGCAGTACTTC.

The chain couples TRBV29-1 to TRBJ1-2; no definite D call. Germline V gives CDR1 SQVTM, CDR2 ANQGSEA. The ends were cut back, 3 bases at V and 8 bases at J, with 19 bases in the middle. CDR3 length: 14 residues. This CDR3 is CSVEIQQAPGGYTF. The CDR3 nucleotides read TGCAGCGTTGAGATTCAGCAGGCGCCAGGCGGCTACACCTTC.

This chain uses TRBV9 with TRBJ2-7; 8 bases are shared with TRBD2. Per the germline V gene, CDR1 is SGDLS and CDR2 is YYNGEE. The CDR3 contains 13 residues. The trim removed 4 bases at V and 5 bases at J, leaving 5 bases unmatched. CDR3 region: CASSPPGGDEQYF. The CDR3 DNA is TGTGCCAGCAGCCCCCCGGGGGGGGACGAGCAGTACTTC.

The chain links TRBV19 to TRBJ2-7; TRBD1 might be the D (6 bases). The CDR3 consists of 18 residues. The V gene's germline CDR1 is LNHDA and CDR2 SQIVND (reference sequence). The ends were cut back, 5 bases at V and 0 bases at J, with 23 bases in the middle. The CDR3 sequence: CASSARPIQGSNSYEQYF. Written as DNA, the CDR3 is TGTGCCAGTAGTGCACGCCCAATACAGGGCTCAAACTCCTACGAGCAGTACTTC.

The gene calls are TRBV27 and TRBJ2-7; perhaps TRBD1 as D (5 bases). V lost 5 bases, J lost 3 bases, and 14 bases lay in between. The CDR3 runs to 14 residues. Germline loops: CDR1 MNHEY, CDR2 SMNVEV (reference sequence). The CDR3 sequence is CASSVRRGNYEQYF. DNA for the CDR3: TGTGCCAGCAGTGTAAGAAGGGGAAACTACGAGCAGTACTTC.

This chain uses TRBV5-1 with TRBJ1-2, with 7 nucleotides matching TRBD1. Germline V gives CDR1 SGHRS, CDR2 YFSETQ. The CDR3 is 17 amino acids. The V gene end was trimmed by 2 bases and the J gene end by 1 base; junction bases not matched to a gene: 11. The CDR3 nucleotides are TGCGCCAGCAGCTTCTACCGGGACAGTGATATTAACTATGGCTACACCTTC. Amino acid sequence: CASSFYRDSDINYGYTF.

This chain joins TRBV5-1 and TRBJ2-5; 8 bases map to TRBD1. V gave up 4 bases and J gave up 2 bases; unmatched junction bases: 7. Germline V gives CDR1 SGHRS, CDR2 YFSETQ. The CDR3 sequence is 15 residues long. The CDR3 region has the DNA TGCGCCAGCAGCCCAACCACAGGGGGACAAGAGACCCAGTACTTC. This encodes CASSPTTGGQETQYF.

The gene calls are TRBV27 and TRBJ2-5; 10 nucleotides match TRBD2. This CDR3 is built from 15 residues. V trimming: 6 bases; J trimming: 3 bases; junction bases outside the gene matches: 7. Germline lookup yields CDR1 MNHEY and CDR2 SMNVEV (reference sequence). The DNA for the CDR3 is TGTGCCAGCAGCTCCACCCTAGCGGGAGAAGAGACCCAGTACTTC. Its protein is CASSSTLAGEETQYF.

In DNA form, the CDR3 reads TGTGCCAGCAGCCGGACACGGATCTCTGGAAACACCATATATTTT. Residues: CASSRTRISGNTIYF. The chain employs TRBV6-5 and TRBJ1-3; TRBD1 might be the D (5 bases). With 6 bases removed from V and 0 bases from J, the gap between germline ends came to 12 bases. Germline values: CDR1 MNHEY, CDR2 SVGAGI. This CDR3 contains 15 residues.

Points on this clone: Sequence at one end of the junction differs from germline and may be a read error. The CDR3 DNA follows: TGTGCCAGCAGTTACCTCGGACCTTCTGGGGCCAACATCCTGACTTTC. This sequence encodes CASSYLGPSGANILTF. This chain links TRBV6-5 with TRBJ2-6, with D possibly TRBD1 on 5 matching bases. The CDR3 contains 16 residues. CDR1 is MNHEY and CDR2 is SVGAGI in the germline V gene.

V gene TRBV5-8 combines with J gene TRBJ1-1; D gene uncertain. CDR3 length equals 14 residues. The V end was cut by 2 bases, the J end by 6 bases, with 14 bases between. In germline, CDR1 is SGHTS, CDR2 YDEGEE. For the CDR3, the DNA is TGTGCCAGCAGCTTTATGAGGGCCTACTCTGAAGCTTTCTTT. Translating gives CASSFMRAYSEAFF.

The rearrangement links TRBV11-3 to TRBJ2-1, with TRBD2 matching over 11 bases. CDR1 SGHNT and CDR2 YENEEA come from the germline V gene. The CDR3 sequence is 17 residues long. J gave up 0 bases and V 4 bases, and 5 bases lay outside the gene matches. The CDR3 region has the DNA TGTGCCAGCAGCTCTACGGGACTAGCGGCCTCCTACAATGAGCAGTTCTTC. It translates to CASSSTGLAASYNEQFF.

V usage is TRBV5-1 and J usage is TRBJ2-7; D is unclear. CDR3 length: 14 residues. The germline V and J ends were trimmed by 0 bases and 4 bases, with 11 bases remaining between them. Per the germline V gene, CDR1 is SGHRS and CDR2 is YFSETQ. CDR3 in DNA: TGCGCCAGCAGCTTGGACTTCTCATCGTACGAGCAGTACTTC. Translated: CASSLDFSSYEQYF.

The V and J genes are TRBV5-6 and TRBJ2-1; weak D call: TRBD1 (6 bases). The CDR3 totals 12 residues. Germline V gene lookup returns CDR1 SGHDT and CDR2 YYEEEE. V was clipped by 0 bases and J by 9 bases, with 7 bases between them. The CDR3 coding sequence is TGTGCCAGCAGCTTGGGCAGGGGTGAGCAGTTCTTC. Translating gives CASSLGRGEQFF.

The CDR3 DNA is TGTGCCACCCTCCCTCAGGCGGAGACCCAGTACTTC. Amino acids: CATLPQAETQYF. This chain joins TRBV7-8 and TRBJ2-5; no reliable D call. CDR3 length: 12 amino acids. In germline, CDR1 is SGHVS, CDR2 FQNEAQ. The germline V and J ends were trimmed by 10 bases and 5 bases, with 14 bases remaining between them. Full variable domain (remainder filled in from reference TRBV7-8 and TRBJ2-5): GAGVSQSPRYKVAKRGQDVALRCDPISGHVSLFWYQQALGQGPEFLTYFQNEAQLDKSGLPSDRFFAERPEGSVSTLKIQRTQQEDSAVYLCATLPQAETQYFGPGTRLLVL.

The V call is TRBV2, the J call TRBJ1-2; no clear D. V lost 1 base to trimming and J lost 8 bases, with 14 bases between them. The germline V gene encodes CDR1 SNHLY and CDR2 FYNNEI. The length of the CDR3 is 14 residues. The CDR3 sequence is CASSEGAVLWGYTF. The CDR3 nucleotides are TGTGCCAGCAGTGAAGGGGCAGTCCTCTGGGGCTACACCTTC.

The CDR3 DNA sequence: TGTGCCAGCAGCTTACTGACAGGAGAGCAGTTCTTC. Protein product: CASSLLTGEQFF. The V gene is TRBV21-1, the J gene TRBJ2-1; whether TRBD1, the table's D call, matches the DNA was not checked. TRBV21-1 is a pseudogene segment. The CDR3 totals 12 residues.